This entry describes one TCR beta chain. The sample originates from a study of control samples from healthy donors and cancer patients. The V segment lost 1 base and the J segment 8 bases; nucleotides outside the gene matches: 14. In germline, CDR1 is WNHNN, CDR2 SYGVQD (reference sequence). CDR3 length equals 17 residues. Clones were sequenced by immunoSEQ multiplex PCR, and TCRdb holds only the in-frame ones, with some missing. The sample lists about 100,000 clones, 92% occurring once. The V call is TRBV10-1, the J call TRBJ2-7; the match to TRBD2 covers 10 bases. Sequencing input: blood. The TCR was taken from a woman aged 18-35 years in good health. The DNA for the CDR3 is TGCGCCAGCAGTGAGTATACCGGGACTAGCGATCTCTGGAAGCAGTACTTC. Residues: CASSEYTGTSDLWKQYF.